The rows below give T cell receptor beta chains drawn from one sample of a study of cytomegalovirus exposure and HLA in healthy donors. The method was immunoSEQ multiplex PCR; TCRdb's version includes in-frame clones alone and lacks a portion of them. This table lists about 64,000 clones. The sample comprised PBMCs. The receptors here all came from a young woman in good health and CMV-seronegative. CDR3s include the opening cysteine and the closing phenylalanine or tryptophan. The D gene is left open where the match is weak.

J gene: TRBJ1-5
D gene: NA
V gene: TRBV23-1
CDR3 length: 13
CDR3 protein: CASSQSHYQPQHF
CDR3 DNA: TGCGCCAGCAGTCAATCTCATTATCAGCCCCAGCATTTT

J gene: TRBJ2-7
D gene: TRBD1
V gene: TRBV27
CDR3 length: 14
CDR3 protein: CASSIQGTTYEQYF
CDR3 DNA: TGTGCCAGCAGTATACAGGGGACCACCTACGAGCAGTACTTC

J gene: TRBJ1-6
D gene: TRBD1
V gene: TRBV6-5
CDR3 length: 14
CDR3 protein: CASRGQGMGSPLHF
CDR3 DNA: TGTGCCAGCAGGGGACAGGGGATGGGTTCACCCCTACACTTT

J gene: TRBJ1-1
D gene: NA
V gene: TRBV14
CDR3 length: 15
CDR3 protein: CASSPPGTLNTEAFF
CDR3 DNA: TGTGCCAGCAGCCCCCCAGGGACTCTGAACACTGAAGCTTTCTTT

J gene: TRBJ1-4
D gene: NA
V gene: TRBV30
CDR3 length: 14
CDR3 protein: CAWTPSGVGGKLFF
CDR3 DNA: TGTGCCTGGACCCCGAGTGGTGTGGGGGGAAAACTGTTTTTT

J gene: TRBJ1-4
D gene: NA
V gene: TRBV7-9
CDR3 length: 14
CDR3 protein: CASSLERDNEKLFF
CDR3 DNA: TGTGCCAGCAGCTTAGAACGGGATAATGAAAAACTGTTTTTT

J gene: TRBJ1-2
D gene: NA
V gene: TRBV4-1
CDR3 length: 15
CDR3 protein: CASSQTQGGVYGYTF
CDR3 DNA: TGCGCCAGCAGCCAAACACAGGGAGGGGTCTATGGCTACACCTTC

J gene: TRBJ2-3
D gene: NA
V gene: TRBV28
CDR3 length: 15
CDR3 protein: CASSFGSSGTDTQYF
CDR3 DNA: TGTGCCAGCAGTTTCGGGTCATCGGGCACAGATACGCAGTATTTT

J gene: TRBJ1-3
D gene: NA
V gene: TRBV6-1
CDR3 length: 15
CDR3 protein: CASSAIWHSGNTIYF
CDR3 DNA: TGTGCCAGCAGTGCCATTTGGCACTCTGGAAACACCATATATTTT

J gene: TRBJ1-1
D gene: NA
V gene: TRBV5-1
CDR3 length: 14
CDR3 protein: CASSPAGWNTEAFF
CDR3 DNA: TGCGCCAGCAGCCCCGCAGGGTGGAACACTGAAGCTTTCTTT

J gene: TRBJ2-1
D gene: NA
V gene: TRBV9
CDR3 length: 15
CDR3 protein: CASRGTGAIYNEQFF
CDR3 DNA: TGTGCCAGCAGGGGGACGGGAGCAATATACAATGAGCAGTTCTTC

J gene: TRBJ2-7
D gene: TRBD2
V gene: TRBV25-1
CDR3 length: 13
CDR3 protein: CASAAGGSYEQYF
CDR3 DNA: TGTGCCAGTGCAGCGGGAGGTTCCTACGAGCAGTACTTC

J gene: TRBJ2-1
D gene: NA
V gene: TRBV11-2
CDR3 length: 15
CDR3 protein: CASASTGSSYNEQFF
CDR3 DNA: TGTGCCAGCGCGTCCACGGGAAGCTCCTACAATGAGCAGTTCTTC

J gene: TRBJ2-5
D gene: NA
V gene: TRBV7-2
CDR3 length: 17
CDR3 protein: CASSLRRARSFGETQYF
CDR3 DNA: TGTGCCAGCAGCTTACGTCGAGCGAGGTCCTTCGGAGAGACCCAGTACTTC

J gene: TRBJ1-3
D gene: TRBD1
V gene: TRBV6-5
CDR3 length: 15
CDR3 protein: CASSYGTDSGNTIYF
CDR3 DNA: TGTGCCAGCAGTTATGGGACAGACTCTGGAAACACCATATATTTT

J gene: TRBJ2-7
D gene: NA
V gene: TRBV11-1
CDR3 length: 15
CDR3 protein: CASSFERSSSYEQYF
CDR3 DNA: TGTGCCAGCAGCTTCGAGCGGTCGAGCTCCTACGAGCAGTACTTC

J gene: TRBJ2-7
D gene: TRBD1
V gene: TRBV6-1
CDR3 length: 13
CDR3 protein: CASRWTGAWEQYF
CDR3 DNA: TGTGCCAGCAGGTGGACAGGGGCGTGGGAGCAGTACTTC

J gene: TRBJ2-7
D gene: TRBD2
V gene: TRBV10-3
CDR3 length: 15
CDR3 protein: CAISERGVSGVEQYF
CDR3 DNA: TGTGCCATCAGTGAGCGGGGGGTGAGCGGGGTGGAGCAGTACTTC

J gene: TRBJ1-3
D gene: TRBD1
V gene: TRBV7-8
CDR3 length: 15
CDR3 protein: CASSQGQLNGNTIYF
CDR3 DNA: TGTGCCAGCAGCCAGGGACAGTTAAATGGAAACACCATATATTTT

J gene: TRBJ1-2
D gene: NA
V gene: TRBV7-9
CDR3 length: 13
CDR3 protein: CASRPGQIYGYTF
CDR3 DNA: TGTGCCAGCAGACCAGGACAGATCTATGGCTACACCTTC

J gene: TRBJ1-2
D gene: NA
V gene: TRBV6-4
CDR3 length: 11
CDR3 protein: CATLSVRGYTF
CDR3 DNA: TGTGCCACGCTCAGTGTGCGGGGCTACACCTTC

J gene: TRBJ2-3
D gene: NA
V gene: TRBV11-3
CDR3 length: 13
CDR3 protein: CASLDRSTDTQYF
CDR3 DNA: TGTGCCAGCTTGGACAGAAGCACAGATACGCAGTATTTT

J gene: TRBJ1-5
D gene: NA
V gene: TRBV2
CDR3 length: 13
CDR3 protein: CASKSEGGQPQHF
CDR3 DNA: TGTGCCAGCAAGAGTGAGGGCGGCCAGCCCCAGCATTTT

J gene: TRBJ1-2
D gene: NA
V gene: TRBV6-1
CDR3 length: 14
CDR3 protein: CASSEADGANGYTF
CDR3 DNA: TGTGCCAGCAGTGAAGCCGACGGAGCAAATGGCTACACCTTC

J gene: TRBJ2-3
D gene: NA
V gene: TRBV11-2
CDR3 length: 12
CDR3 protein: CASSLGGDTQYF
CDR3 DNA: TGTGCCAGCAGCTTAGGCGGAGATACGCAGTATTTT

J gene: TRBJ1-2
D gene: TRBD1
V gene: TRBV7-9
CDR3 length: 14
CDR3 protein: CASSLLGQFYGYTF
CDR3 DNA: TGTGCCAGCAGCTTATTGGGACAGTTCTATGGCTACACCTTC

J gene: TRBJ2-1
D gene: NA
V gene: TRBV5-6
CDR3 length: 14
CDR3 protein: CASSRTVLINEQFF
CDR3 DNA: TGTGCCAGCAGCCGCACAGTGCTGATAAATGAGCAGTTCTTC

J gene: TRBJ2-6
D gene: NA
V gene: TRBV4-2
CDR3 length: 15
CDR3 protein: CASSQDGGGANVLTF
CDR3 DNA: TGTGCCAGCAGCCAAGATGGGGGCGGGGCCAACGTCCTGACTTTC

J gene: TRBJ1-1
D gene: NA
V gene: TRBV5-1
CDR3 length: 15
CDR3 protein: CASSLDPGVGAEAFF
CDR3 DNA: TGCGCCAGCAGCTTGGATCCGGGGGTAGGGGCTGAAGCTTTCTTT

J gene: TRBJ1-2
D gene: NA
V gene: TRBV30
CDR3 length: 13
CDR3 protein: CAWWEPGIYGYTF
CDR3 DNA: TGTGCCTGGTGGGAGCCGGGAATCTATGGCTACACCTTC

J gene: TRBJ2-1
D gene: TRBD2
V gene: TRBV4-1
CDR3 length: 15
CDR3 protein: CASSQESLAGVEQFF
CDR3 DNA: TGCGCCAGCAGCCAAGAATCACTAGCGGGAGTTGAGCAGTTCTTC

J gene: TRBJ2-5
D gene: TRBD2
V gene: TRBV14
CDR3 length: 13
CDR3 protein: CASSRRGEETQYF
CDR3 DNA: TGTGCCAGCAGCCGACGGGGGGAAGAGACCCAGTACTTC